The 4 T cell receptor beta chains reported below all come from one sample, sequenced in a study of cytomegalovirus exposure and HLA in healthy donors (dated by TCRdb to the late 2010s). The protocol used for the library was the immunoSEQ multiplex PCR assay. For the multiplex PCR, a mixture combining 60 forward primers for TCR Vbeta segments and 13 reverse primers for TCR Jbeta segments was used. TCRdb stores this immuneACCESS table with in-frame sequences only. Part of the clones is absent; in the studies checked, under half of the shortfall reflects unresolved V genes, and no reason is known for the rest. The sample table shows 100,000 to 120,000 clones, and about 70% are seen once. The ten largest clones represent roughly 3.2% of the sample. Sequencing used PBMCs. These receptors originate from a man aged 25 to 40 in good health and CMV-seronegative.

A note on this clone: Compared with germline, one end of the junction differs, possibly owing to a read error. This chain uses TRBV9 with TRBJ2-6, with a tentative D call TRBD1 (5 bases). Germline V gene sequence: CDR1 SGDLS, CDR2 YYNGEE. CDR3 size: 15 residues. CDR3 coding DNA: TGTGCCAGCAGCGTCAAACCCACAGGTGCCAGCGTCCTGACTTTC. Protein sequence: CASSVKPTGASVLTF.

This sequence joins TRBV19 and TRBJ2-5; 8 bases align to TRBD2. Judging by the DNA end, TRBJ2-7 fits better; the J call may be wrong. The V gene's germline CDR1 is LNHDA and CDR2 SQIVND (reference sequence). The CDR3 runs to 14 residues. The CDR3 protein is CASRPTSAAYEQYF. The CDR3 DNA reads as TGTGCCAGTAGGCCGACTAGCGCTGCCTACGAGCAGTACTTC.

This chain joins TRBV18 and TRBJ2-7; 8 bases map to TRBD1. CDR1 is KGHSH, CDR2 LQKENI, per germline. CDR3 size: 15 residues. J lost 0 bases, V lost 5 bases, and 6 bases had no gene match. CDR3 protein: CASSSGGPGSYEQYF. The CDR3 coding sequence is TGTGCCAGCTCATCAGGGGGCCCGGGCTCCTACGAGCAGTACTTC.

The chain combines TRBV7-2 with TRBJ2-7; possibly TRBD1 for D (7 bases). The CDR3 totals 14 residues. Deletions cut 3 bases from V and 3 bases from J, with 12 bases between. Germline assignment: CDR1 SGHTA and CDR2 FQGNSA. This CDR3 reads CASSFQGGDYEQYF. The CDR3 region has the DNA TGTGCCAGCAGCTTTCAGGGGGGCGACTACGAGCAGTACTTC.